Listed below are T cell receptor beta chains from one sample, sequenced in a study of T cell responses to AZD1222 COVID-19 vaccine. Profiled with immunoSEQ multiplex PCR; TCRdb holds only in-frame clones, not every one. This sample has about 120,000 clones; roughly 86% occur once, and the top ten carry under 3%. The sample in question was peripheral blood, obtained 28 days after the second AZD1222 dose. The receptor source for this set is an adult who received the AZD1222 COVID-19 vaccine. The CDR3 runs from the conserved cysteine through the conserved F or W. Fields, in order: D gene, J gene, V gene, clone size, CDR3 length, CDR3 protein, CDR3 DNA. A D gene is named only where the DNA matches it firmly. Clone sizes are given selectively: once, few, many, or a class where the clone is expanded.

d_call: -
j_call: TRBJ1-5
v_call: TRBV19
clone_size: -
cdr3_length: 15
cdr3_aa: CASSMVLGSNQPQHF
cdr3_nt: TGTGCCAGTAGTATGGTCCTGGGGAGCAATCAGCCCCAGCATTTT

d_call: -
j_call: TRBJ1-1
v_call: TRBV10-1
clone_size: once
cdr3_length: 13
cdr3_aa: CASSENLITEAFF
cdr3_nt: TGCGCCAGCAGTGAGAATTTGATCACTGAAGCTTTCTTT

d_call: -
j_call: TRBJ2-6
v_call: TRBV7-3
clone_size: once
cdr3_length: 15
cdr3_aa: CASSLSPSGANVLTF
cdr3_nt: TGTGCCAGCAGCTTGAGCCCCTCTGGGGCCAACGTCCTGACTTTC

d_call: TRBD2
j_call: TRBJ2-7
v_call: TRBV6-5
clone_size: -
cdr3_length: 14
cdr3_aa: CASSYYAGGFEQYF
cdr3_nt: TGTGCCAGCAGTTACTACGCGGGGGGCTTCGAGCAGTACTTC

d_call: -
j_call: TRBJ1-5
v_call: TRBV7-2
clone_size: -
cdr3_length: 14
cdr3_aa: CASSGQSFNQPQHF
cdr3_nt: TGTGCCAGCAGCGGACAATCTTTCAATCAGCCCCAGCATTTT

d_call: TRBD2
j_call: TRBJ2-5
v_call: TRBV11-2
clone_size: -
cdr3_length: 15
cdr3_aa: CASSFVAGGPGTQYF
cdr3_nt: TGTGCCAGCAGCTTCGTAGCGGGGGGGCCCGGGACCCAGTACTTC

d_call: -
j_call: TRBJ1-1
v_call: TRBV6-2/TRBV6-3
clone_size: -
cdr3_length: 16
cdr3_aa: CASSSGPGREVTEAFF
cdr3_nt: TGTGCCAGCAGTTCCGGACCGGGCAGGGAGGTCACTGAAGCTTTCTTT

d_call: -
j_call: TRBJ1-6
v_call: TRBV21-1
clone_size: -
cdr3_length: 17
cdr3_aa: CASSKASGDRGNSPLHF
cdr3_nt: TGTGCCAGCAGCAAAGCGTCGGGGGACAGGGGTAATTCACCCCTCCACTTT

d_call: TRBD1
j_call: TRBJ1-4
v_call: TRBV5-1
clone_size: -
cdr3_length: 15
cdr3_aa: CASSPGQGRNEKLFF
cdr3_nt: TGCGCCAGCAGCCCCGGACAGGGGAGGAATGAAAAACTGTTTTTT

d_call: -
j_call: TRBJ1-1
v_call: TRBV12-3/TRBV12-4
clone_size: -
cdr3_length: 13
cdr3_aa: CASSLGGNTEAFF
cdr3_nt: TGTGCCAGCAGTTTGGGAGGGAACACTGAAGCTTTCTTT

d_call: -
j_call: TRBJ2-3
v_call: TRBV14
clone_size: -
cdr3_length: 15
cdr3_aa: CASSQVQGRTDTQYF
cdr3_nt: TGTGCCAGCAGCCAAGTACAGGGAAGGACAGATACGCAGTATTTT

d_call: -
j_call: TRBJ2-2
v_call: TRBV10-1
clone_size: -
cdr3_length: 11
cdr3_aa: CASKRTGELFF
cdr3_nt: TGCGCCAGCAAAAGGACCGGGGAGCTGTTTTTT

d_call: -
j_call: TRBJ1-1
v_call: TRBV4-2
clone_size: -
cdr3_length: 14
cdr3_aa: CASSRGTTNTEAFF
cdr3_nt: TGTGCCAGCAGCCGGGGGACAACGAACACTGAAGCTTTCTTT

d_call: -
j_call: TRBJ2-7
v_call: TRBV3-1/TRBV3-2
clone_size: -
cdr3_length: 13
cdr3_aa: CASSRGRGYEQYF
cdr3_nt: TGTGCCAGCAGTCGCGGGCGGGGCTACGAGCAGTACTTC

d_call: -
j_call: TRBJ1-5
v_call: TRBV30
clone_size: -
cdr3_length: 13
cdr3_aa: CAWSPGGNQPQHF
cdr3_nt: TGTGCCTGGAGTCCTGGCGGAAATCAGCCCCAGCATTTT

d_call: TRBD2
j_call: TRBJ2-3
v_call: TRBV18
clone_size: -
cdr3_length: 15
cdr3_aa: CASSPSAGVTDTQYF
cdr3_nt: TGTGCCAGCTCACCCTCCGCGGGGGTCACAGATACGCAGTATTTT

d_call: -
j_call: TRBJ2-2
v_call: TRBV7-9
clone_size: -
cdr3_length: 15
cdr3_aa: CASTFGGPRTGELFF
cdr3_nt: TGTGCCAGCACCTTCGGAGGGCCGCGAACCGGGGAGCTGTTTTTT

d_call: TRBD2
j_call: TRBJ2-5
v_call: TRBV6-2/TRBV6-3
clone_size: once
cdr3_length: 19
cdr3_aa: CASSYPGLADKNPQETQYF
cdr3_nt: TGTGCCAGCAGTTACCCCGGACTAGCGGACAAAAACCCTCAAGAGACCCAGTACTTC

d_call: -
j_call: TRBJ2-1
v_call: TRBV6-4
clone_size: -
cdr3_length: 13
cdr3_aa: CASSDGGYNEQFF
cdr3_nt: TGTGCCAGCAGTGACGGGGGCTACAATGAGCAGTTCTTC

d_call: -
j_call: TRBJ2-1
v_call: TRBV20-1
clone_size: once
cdr3_length: 15
cdr3_aa: CSASLGLRSYNEQFF
cdr3_nt: TGCAGTGCTAGTTTGGGTCTACGCTCCTACAATGAGCAGTTCTTC

d_call: -
j_call: TRBJ2-6
v_call: TRBV5-4
clone_size: -
cdr3_length: 14
cdr3_aa: CASYRLSGANVLTF
cdr3_nt: TGTGCCAGCTACCGATTATCTGGGGCCAACGTCCTGACTTTC

d_call: -
j_call: TRBJ2-7
v_call: TRBV5-4
clone_size: -
cdr3_length: 14
cdr3_aa: CASSLAGGRYEQYF
cdr3_nt: TGTGCCAGCAGCTTGGCCGGGGGAAGGTACGAGCAGTACTTC

d_call: -
j_call: TRBJ1-1
v_call: TRBV28
clone_size: -
cdr3_length: 14
cdr3_aa: CASSLLGKVTEAFF
cdr3_nt: TGTGCCAGCAGTTTATTGGGAAAGGTTACTGAAGCTTTCTTT

d_call: TRBD2
j_call: TRBJ2-3
v_call: TRBV7-2
clone_size: -
cdr3_length: 16
cdr3_aa: CASSLTSGGAKNTQYF
cdr3_nt: TGTGCCAGCAGCCTCACTAGCGGGGGGGCTAAAAATACGCAGTATTTT

d_call: -
j_call: TRBJ2-3
v_call: TRBV4-1
clone_size: many
cdr3_length: 16
cdr3_aa: CASSQTLASFTDTQYF
cdr3_nt: TGCGCCAGCAGCCAAACACTAGCTTCCTTCACAGATACGCAGTATTTT

d_call: TRBD2
j_call: TRBJ2-2
v_call: TRBV5-1
clone_size: -
cdr3_length: 16
cdr3_aa: CASSHFAGGAGGELFF
cdr3_nt: TGCGCCAGCAGCCATTTTGCCGGGGGGGCCGGCGGGGAGCTGTTTTTT

d_call: TRBD1
j_call: TRBJ2-3
v_call: TRBV19
clone_size: -
cdr3_length: 14
cdr3_aa: CASSITRGLGTQYF
cdr3_nt: TGTGCCAGTAGTATTACCAGGGGGCTTGGTACGCAGTATTTT

d_call: -
j_call: TRBJ2-7
v_call: TRBV4-1
clone_size: few
cdr3_length: 17
cdr3_aa: CASSKIESTQHPYEQYF
cdr3_nt: TGCGCCAGCAGCAAGATAGAGAGTACCCAACATCCCTACGAGCAGTACTTC

d_call: -
j_call: TRBJ2-2
v_call: TRBV11-2
clone_size: -
cdr3_length: 16
cdr3_aa: CASSPILGRSTGELFF
cdr3_nt: TGTGCCAGCAGCCCGATCTTGGGGCGCAGCACCGGGGAGCTGTTTTTT

d_call: TRBD1
j_call: TRBJ1-2
v_call: TRBV6-5
clone_size: -
cdr3_length: 14
cdr3_aa: CASSTDRGNYGYTF
cdr3_nt: TGTGCCAGCAGTACAGACAGGGGAAACTATGGCTACACCTTC

d_call: -
j_call: TRBJ1-1
v_call: TRBV19
clone_size: -
cdr3_length: 14
cdr3_aa: CASSINPLNTEAFF
cdr3_nt: TGTGCCAGTAGTATTAACCCTTTGAACACTGAAGCTTTCTTT

d_call: -
j_call: TRBJ2-7
v_call: TRBV6-5
clone_size: once
cdr3_length: 16
cdr3_aa: CASSYVSGVSIIEQYF
cdr3_nt: TGTGCCAGCAGTTATGTATCCGGAGTTTCGATTATCGAGCAGTACTTC

d_call: TRBD2
j_call: TRBJ2-3
v_call: TRBV19
clone_size: -
cdr3_length: 15
cdr3_aa: CASSKKRGGTDTQYF
cdr3_nt: TGTGCCAGTAGTAAAAAGCGGGGGGGCACAGATACGCAGTATTTT

d_call: -
j_call: TRBJ1-2
v_call: TRBV11-3
clone_size: -
cdr3_length: 13
cdr3_aa: CASSPLTDYGYTF
cdr3_nt: TGTGCCAGCAGCCCCCTAACAGACTATGGCTACACCTTC

d_call: -
j_call: TRBJ1-1
v_call: TRBV27
clone_size: -
cdr3_length: 14
cdr3_aa: CASSLSRPNTEAFF
cdr3_nt: TGTGCCAGCAGTTTATCTAGGCCGAACACTGAAGCTTTCTTT

d_call: -
j_call: TRBJ2-3
v_call: TRBV20-1
clone_size: -
cdr3_length: 14
cdr3_aa: CSASSWGSTDTQYF
cdr3_nt: TGCAGTGCTAGTTCGTGGGGGAGCACAGATACGCAGTATTTT

d_call: -
j_call: TRBJ1-1
v_call: TRBV6-1
clone_size: -
cdr3_length: 14
cdr3_aa: CASSEGNLNTEAFF
cdr3_nt: TGTGCCAGCAGTGAAGGGAACCTGAACACTGAAGCTTTCTTT

d_call: TRBD2
j_call: TRBJ2-7
v_call: TRBV19
clone_size: -
cdr3_length: 14
cdr3_aa: CASSIGGSKDEQYF
cdr3_nt: TGTGCCAGTAGTATCGGGGGGTCTAAGGACGAGCAGTACTTC

d_call: -
j_call: TRBJ2-5
v_call: TRBV6-6
clone_size: -
cdr3_length: 13
cdr3_aa: CASSYGGRETQYF
cdr3_nt: TGTGCCAGCAGTTACGGTGGGAGAGAGACCCAGTACTTC

d_call: -
j_call: TRBJ1-4
v_call: TRBV4-3
clone_size: -
cdr3_length: 17
cdr3_aa: CASSLTWGVGANEKLFF
cdr3_nt: TGCGCCAGCAGCCTCACGTGGGGAGTAGGGGCTAATGAAAAACTGTTTTTT

d_call: TRBD2
j_call: TRBJ2-3
v_call: TRBV29-1
clone_size: -
cdr3_length: 16
cdr3_aa: CSVVTGTSGGANTQYF
cdr3_nt: TGCAGCGTTGTAACCGGGACTAGCGGGGGGGCTAATACGCAGTATTTT

d_call: -
j_call: TRBJ2-7
v_call: TRBV11-3
clone_size: -
cdr3_length: 13
cdr3_aa: CASSLGGDYEQYF
cdr3_nt: TGTGCCAGCAGCTTAGGGGGCGACTACGAGCAGTACTTC

d_call: TRBD2
j_call: TRBJ2-1
v_call: TRBV28
clone_size: few
cdr3_length: 17
cdr3_aa: CASSLPSLAGGPNEQFF
cdr3_nt: TGTGCCAGCAGTTTACCTTCGCTAGCGGGGGGGCCCAATGAGCAGTTCTTC

d_call: -
j_call: TRBJ2-1
v_call: TRBV3-1/TRBV3-2
clone_size: -
cdr3_length: 15
cdr3_aa: CASRRTVDSYNEQFF
cdr3_nt: TGTGCCAGCCGAAGGACAGTAGACTCCTACAATGAGCAGTTCTTC

d_call: -
j_call: TRBJ1-4
v_call: TRBV6-6
clone_size: -
cdr3_length: 15
cdr3_aa: CASSPGGGTNEKLFF
cdr3_nt: TGTGCCAGCAGTCCCGGGGGTGGGACTAATGAAAAACTGTTTTTT

d_call: TRBD1
j_call: TRBJ2-1
v_call: TRBV29-1
clone_size: -
cdr3_length: 16
cdr3_aa: CSFFSGTVFSYNEQFF
cdr3_nt: TGCAGCTTCTTCTCCGGGACAGTTTTCTCCTACAATGAGCAGTTCTTC

d_call: -
j_call: TRBJ1-6
v_call: TRBV13
clone_size: -
cdr3_length: 15
cdr3_aa: CASSLNGGEGSPLHF
cdr3_nt: TGTGCCAGCAGCTTAAACGGCGGAGAGGGGTCACCCCTCCACTTT